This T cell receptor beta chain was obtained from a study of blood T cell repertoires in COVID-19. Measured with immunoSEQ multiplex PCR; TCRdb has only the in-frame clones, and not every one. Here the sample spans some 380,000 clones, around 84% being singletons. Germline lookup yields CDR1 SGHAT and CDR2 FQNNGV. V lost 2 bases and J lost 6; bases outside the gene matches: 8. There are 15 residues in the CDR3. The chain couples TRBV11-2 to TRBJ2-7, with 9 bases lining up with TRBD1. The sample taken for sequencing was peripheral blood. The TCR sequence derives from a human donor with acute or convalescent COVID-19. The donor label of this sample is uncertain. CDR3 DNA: TGTGCCAGCAGCTTAATCACAGGGGGCCTCGGCGAGCAGTACTTC. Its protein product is CASSLITGGLGEQYF. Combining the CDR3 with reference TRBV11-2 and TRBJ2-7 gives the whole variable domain EAGVAQSPRYKIIEKRQSVAFWCNPISGHATLYWYQQILGQGPKLLIQFQNNGVVDDSQLPKDRFSAERLKGVDSTLKIQPAKLEDSAVYLCASSLITGGLGEQYFGPGTRLTVT.